This paragraph reports one T cell receptor beta chain. This clone was recorded only once. The specificity of this receptor is unknown. There are no base qualities to consult, and no much larger clone falls within one base. PBMC libraries used mostly 480 ng of input genomic DNA for deep sequencing, with six replicates per sample. TCRbeta libraries were prepared with the immunoSEQ hsTCRbeta kit according to the manufacturer's instructions. An Illumina NovaSeq 6000 S4 flow cell was used to sequence the final libraries, which had first been combined to 3 nM. Per the source publication's procedure: The immunoSEQ Analyzer handled quality control and preprocessing of the raw data. The analysis was restricted to productive rearrangements, with each unique CDR3 amino acid sequence defining a clonotype. Repertoire clonality was estimated as the Gini-Simpson index, which was computed with the R package tcR. Gini indices were compared with Student's t test, and associations with tumor size change were assessed by Pearson correlation. The clones in this table, taken by TCRdb from immuneACCESS, are in-frame only. Not every clone is retained; where verified, under half of the shortfall comes from an unresolved V gene, and the cause of the rest is unknown. V, J and clone size are those of that table, while D and trimming were read from the DNA. This sample gives about 68,000 clones in total; 85% of them show up just once. The top ten hold 3% to 4% of the sample.

The time point tag for this specimen amounts to: after neoadjuvant nivolumab, at surgical resection. Patients had been newly diagnosed with stage II-IVA oral cavity squamous cell carcinoma, and no prior systemic or radiation treatment had been given to the patients. The cohort was made up of patients with locally advanced, HPV-negative oral cavity squamous cell carcinoma. Peripheral blood mononuclear cells were analyzed directly, without maintenance or expansion in culture. The samples were drawn from a longitudinal correlative study tied to a single-arm phase II trial testing neoadjuvant nivolumab in oral cavity squamous cell carcinoma. Genomic DNA-based TCRbeta sequencing was performed on subject-matched pre- and post-treatment PBMCs and tumors from three responders and three non-responders. Peripheral blood mononuclear cells were drawn once before nivolumab treatment and a second time after treatment, when surgery took place. The Maxwell RSC DNA from Cells kit was used to extract genomic DNA from PBMCs.

Sequences SNHLY (CDR1) and FYNNEI (CDR2) are obtained from the germline V gene. Its CDR3 holds 15 amino acids, cysteine through phenylalanine. The kept DNA is CDR3 alone, 45 bases in frame from the first base. At the junction V is shortened by 6 bases and J by 4 bases, with 16 bases in between. The data derive from a study of neoadjuvant anti-PD-1 for oral cavity cancer (dated by TCRdb to the early 2020s). Regarding the research as a whole: Patients mostly received three to four biweekly doses of nivolumab at 3 mg/kg before curative-intent surgical resection. There were 11 to 13 patients in the parent correlative cohort, and the response rate was roughly 34%. Under RECIST 1.1, a patient counted as a responder if showing complete response, partial response or stable disease, and as a non-responder if showing progression. A fourth nivolumab dose was given around day 43 to patients without progression, and definitive surgical resection was performed in those patients on days 50-56.

Results the study describes overall, beyond this receptor: Higher pretreatment blood Treg/Th17 ratios correlated with higher pretreatment blood TCRbeta clonality and lower post-treatment tumor TCRbeta clonality. The TCR analyses had only a few patients in each response group, and the authors called for validation in larger cohorts. After neoadjuvant nivolumab, non-responders showed significantly higher T cell clonality (Gini index) in PBMCs than responders did.

The V gene is TRBV2 and the J gene is TRBJ1-5; no D segment can be confidently identified. Material: PBMCs, obtained after nivolumab (anti-PD-1) treatment. This clonotype was sampled from a person between 35 and 79 years old with oral cavity squamous cell carcinoma. CDR3 sequence: CASRGDGPSNQPQHF. The DNA is as follows: TGTGCCAGCAGAGGAGACGGCCCCTCGAATCAGCCCCAGCATTTT.